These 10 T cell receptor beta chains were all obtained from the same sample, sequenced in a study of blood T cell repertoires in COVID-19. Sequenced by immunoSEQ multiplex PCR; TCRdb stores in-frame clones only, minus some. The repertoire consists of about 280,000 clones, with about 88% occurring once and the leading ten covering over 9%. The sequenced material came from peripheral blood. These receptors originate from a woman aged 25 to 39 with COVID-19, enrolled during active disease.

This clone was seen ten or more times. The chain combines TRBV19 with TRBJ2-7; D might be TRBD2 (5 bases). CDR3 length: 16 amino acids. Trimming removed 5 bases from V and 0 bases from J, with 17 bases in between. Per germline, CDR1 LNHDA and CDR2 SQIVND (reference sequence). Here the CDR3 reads CASSVSGIDGSYEQYF. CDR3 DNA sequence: TGTGCCAGTAGTGTTTCCGGGATCGACGGCTCCTACGAGCAGTACTTC.

The CDR3: CASSPGLAGGANEQFF. CDR3 DNA sequence: TGTGCCAGCAGCCCGGGACTAGCGGGAGGAGCCAATGAGCAGTTCTTC. The chain carries TRBV9 and TRBJ2-1, with TRBD2 matching over 15 bases. The germline CDR1 and CDR2 sequences are SGDLS and YYNGEE. J lost 6 bases, V lost 4 bases, and 5 bases had no gene match. The CDR3 loop spans 16 amino acids.

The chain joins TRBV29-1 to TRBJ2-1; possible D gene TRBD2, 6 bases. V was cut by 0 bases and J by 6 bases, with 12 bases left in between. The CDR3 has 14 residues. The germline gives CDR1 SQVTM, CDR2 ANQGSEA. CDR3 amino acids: CSVEDPWGVNEQFF. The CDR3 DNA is TGCAGCGTTGAAGATCCGTGGGGGGTCAATGAGCAGTTCTTC.

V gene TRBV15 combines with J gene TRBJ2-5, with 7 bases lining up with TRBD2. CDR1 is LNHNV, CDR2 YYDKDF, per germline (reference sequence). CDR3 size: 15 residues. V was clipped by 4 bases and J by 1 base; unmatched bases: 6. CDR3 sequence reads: CATSKGREVQETQYF. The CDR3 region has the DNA TGTGCCACCAGCAAGGGTCGGGAGGTCCAAGAGACCCAGTACTTC.

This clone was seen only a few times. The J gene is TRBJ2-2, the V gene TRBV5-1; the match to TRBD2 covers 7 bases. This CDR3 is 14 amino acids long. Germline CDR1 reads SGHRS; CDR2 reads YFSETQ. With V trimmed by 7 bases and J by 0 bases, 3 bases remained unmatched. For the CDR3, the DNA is TGCGCCAGCGCGGGGAGGGCGAACACCGGGGAGCTGTTTTTT. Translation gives CASAGRANTGELFF.

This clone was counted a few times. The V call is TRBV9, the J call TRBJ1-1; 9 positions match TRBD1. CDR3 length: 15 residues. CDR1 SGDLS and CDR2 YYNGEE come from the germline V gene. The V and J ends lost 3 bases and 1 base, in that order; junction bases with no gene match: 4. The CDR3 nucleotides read TGTGCCAGCAGCGGTACAGGGGGCGAGAACACTGAAGCTTTCTTT. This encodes CASSGTGGENTEAFF.

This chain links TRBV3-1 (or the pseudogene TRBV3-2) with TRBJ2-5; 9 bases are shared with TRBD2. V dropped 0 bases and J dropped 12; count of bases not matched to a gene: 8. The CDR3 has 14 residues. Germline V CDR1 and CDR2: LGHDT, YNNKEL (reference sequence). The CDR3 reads CASSQDEVAGAKYF. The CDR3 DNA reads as TGTGCCAGCAGCCAAGATGAGGTAGCGGGGGCCAAGTACTTC.

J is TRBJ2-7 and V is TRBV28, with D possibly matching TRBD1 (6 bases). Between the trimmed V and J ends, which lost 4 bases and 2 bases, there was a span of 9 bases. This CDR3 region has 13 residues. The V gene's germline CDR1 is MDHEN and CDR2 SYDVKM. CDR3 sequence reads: CASSYDRTYEQYF. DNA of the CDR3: TGTGCCAGCAGTTACGACAGGACCTACGAGCAGTACTTC.

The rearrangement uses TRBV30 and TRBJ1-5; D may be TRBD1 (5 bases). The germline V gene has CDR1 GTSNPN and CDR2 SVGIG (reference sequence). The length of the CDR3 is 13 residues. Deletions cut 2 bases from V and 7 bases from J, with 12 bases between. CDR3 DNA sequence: TGTGCCTGGAGTCCCAGGGCTGAACAGCCCCAGCATTTT. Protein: CAWSPRAEQPQHF.

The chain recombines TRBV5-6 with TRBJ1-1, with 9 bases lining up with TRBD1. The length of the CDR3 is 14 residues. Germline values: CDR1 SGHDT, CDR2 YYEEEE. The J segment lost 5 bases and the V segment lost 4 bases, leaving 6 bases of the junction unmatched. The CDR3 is CASSLQGAWTEAFF. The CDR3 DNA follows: TGTGCCAGCAGCCTACAGGGGGCATGGACTGAAGCTTTCTTT.